This TCR beta chain was recorded in a study of human T cells and chemical hapten exposure. Study overall: DPC at 2% was the sensitizing agent, placed on 2 cm by 2 cm of upper inner arm skin. Epicutaneous patch tests delivered 0.01% DPC to the upper back, with evaluation at 6 days. How much TCR each sample yielded varied, mostly because pooled library volumes differed slightly.

Described time point: pre-sensitization, week 0. Treatment reported: therapeutic diphenylcyclopropenone sensitization with weekly scalp DPC. The study extracted total RNA from unfractionated whole blood. MiXCR was run by TCRdb on the RACE reads, yielding one entry per CDR3 protein. The table has around 120,000 distinct CDR3 sequences, less than 15% seen once; the top ten hold around 2.7%. In this sample, this clonotype turned up many times. Trimming took off 6 bases at V and 2 bases at J, with 15 bases between the two ends. Germline V gene lookup returns CDR1 SGHTA and CDR2 FQGNSA. The CDR3 covers 15 residues.

The starting material was whole blood, obtained in connection with sensitization to the hapten diphenylcyclopropenone (DPC). The rearrangement joins TRBV7-2 to TRBJ2-3; D possibly corresponds to TRBD1 (5 bases). This sequence was found in a woman aged 18-30 years with alopecia areata. Some clones in this sample may be carry-over from other donors' samples. The CDR3 nucleotides read TGTGCCAGCAGTCAGCGCCGACAGAACACAGATACGCAGTATTTT. This codes for CASSQRRQNTDTQYF.